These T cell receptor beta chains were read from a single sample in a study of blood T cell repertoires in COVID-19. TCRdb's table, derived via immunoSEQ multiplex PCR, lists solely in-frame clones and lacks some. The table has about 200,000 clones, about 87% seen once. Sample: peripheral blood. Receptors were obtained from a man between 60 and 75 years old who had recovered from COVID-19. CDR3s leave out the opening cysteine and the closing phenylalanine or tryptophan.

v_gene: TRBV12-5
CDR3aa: ASGFSGRGETQY

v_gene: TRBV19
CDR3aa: ASSQGDYGYT

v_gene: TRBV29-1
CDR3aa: SVGSGKGEQF

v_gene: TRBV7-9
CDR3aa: ASSFGLAGGWNEQF

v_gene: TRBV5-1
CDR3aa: ASSLGRQAPGARGGNTIY

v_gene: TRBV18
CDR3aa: ASSPRAGENQPQH

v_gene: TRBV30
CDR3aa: AGATGRGDLGSGYT

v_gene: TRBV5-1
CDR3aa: ASSFEVNYGYT

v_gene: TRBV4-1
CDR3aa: ASRPGQGAQDTQY

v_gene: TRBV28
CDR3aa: ASRPTGTVPYEQY

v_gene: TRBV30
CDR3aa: AWRRTGVDEQY

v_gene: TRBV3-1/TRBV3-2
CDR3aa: ASSQGGPTREQY

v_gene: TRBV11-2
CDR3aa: ASSPTGGPNYGYT

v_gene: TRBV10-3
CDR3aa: AISESAGGPTETQY

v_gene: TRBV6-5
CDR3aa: ASLNRNTEAF

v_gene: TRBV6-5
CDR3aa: ASSPLSGQPQH

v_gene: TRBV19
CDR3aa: ASSMARGYEQF